One and the same sample provided the 9 T cell receptor beta chains below, sequenced in a study of chemoradiotherapy in HPV16-positive cancers. Profiled with immunoSEQ multiplex PCR; TCRdb holds only in-frame clones, not every one. The sample yields approximately 12,000 clones, about 81% seen once. The specimen was collected from a patient who underwent chemoradiotherapy. The receptors stem from a human donor with HPV-associated anogenital cancer.

The chain joins TRBV4-3 to TRBJ1-4, with D perhaps matching TRBD1 (5 bases). Germline CDR1 LGHNA, CDR2 YSLEER. The CDR3 is 17 amino acids. Trimming left V 0 bases short and J 7 bases short, with 18 bases between. DNA for the CDR3: TGCGCCAGCAGCCAAGACGGGACGGCGGGGAATACTGAAAAACTGTTTTTT. It translates to CASSQDGTAGNTEKLFF.

The chain joins TRBV9 to TRBJ2-3; 8 bases match TRBD2. Germline V gene sequence: CDR1 SGDLS, CDR2 YYNGEE. This CDR3 has 15 residues. The ends lost 3 bases at V and 4 bases at J; junction bases unmatched: 7. CDR3 DNA sequence: TGTGCCAGCAGCGAGGATCGGGGGGGACCAGATACGCAGTATTTT. This sequence encodes CASSEDRGGPDTQYF.

This clone was seen more than once but under ten times. The rearrangement joins TRBV11-1 to TRBJ2-5; the D is unclear. CDR1 and CDR2 (germline): SGHAT, FQDESV (reference sequence). This CDR3 has 12 residues. V was cut by 1 base and J by 5 bases, with 5 bases left in between. This chain's CDR3 is CASSLVRETQYF. The CDR3 region has the DNA TGTGCCAGCAGCTTAGTGCGGGAGACCCAGTACTTC.

The V and J genes are TRBV30 and TRBJ2-2; D perhaps matches TRBD1 (6 bases). The CDR3 is 12 amino acids. CDR1 is GTSNPN, CDR2 SVGIG, per germline (reference sequence). V was shortened by 1 base and J by 12 bases, with 12 bases between the two germline ends. The DNA of the CDR3 is TGTGCCTGGAGTGCCTCAGGGGTGAAGCTGTTTTTT. Amino acids: CAWSASGVKLFF.

This clone showed up just a few times. This chain connects TRBV5-1 to TRBJ1-4; 12 bases are shared with TRBD1. The junction had 6 bases not matched to a gene; V was cut back by 4 bases and J by 5 bases. This CDR3 spans 16 amino acids. Per the germline V gene, CDR1 is SGHRS and CDR2 is YFSETQ. CDR3 in DNA: TGCGCCAGCAGCCAAGGGACAGGGGGCGGGAATGAAAAACTGTTTTTT. Its protein is CASSQGTGGGNEKLFF.

The V gene is TRBV5-8, the J gene TRBJ2-1; 7 nucleotides match TRBD1. The V and J ends lost 3 bases and 12 bases, in that order; junction bases with no gene match: 9. This CDR3 contains 13 residues. Germline assignment: CDR1 SGHTS and CDR2 YDEGEE. The CDR3 region is CASSWGTATSQFF. In nucleotides, the CDR3 is TGTGCCAGCAGCTGGGGGACAGCCACCTCGCAGTTCTTC.

The CDR3 loop is CAISEFTYGYTF. The CDR3 DNA follows: TGTGCCATCAGTGAATTCACCTATGGCTACACCTTC. V and J are TRBV10-3 and TRBJ1-2; D is unresolved. The CDR3 contains 12 residues. The V end lost 3 bases, the J end lost 4 bases, and 6 bases lay between the germline ends. Germline CDR1 and CDR2: ENHRY and SYGVKD.

Comment on this clone: Relative to the germline gene, one junction end is altered; a read error may explain this. This rearrangement joins TRBV18 to TRBJ2-7, with D perhaps being TRBD1 or TRBD2 (5 bases each). The CDR3 sequence is 13 residues long. CDR1 KGHSH and CDR2 LQKENI come from the germline V gene. CDR3 nucleotide sequence: TGTGCCAGCTCACCACTACAGGACTTTGACTTACTCTTC. Translated, it gives CASSPLQDFDLLF.

This clone was found a few times. The chain combines TRBV2 with TRBJ2-2; D unclear. The V gene's germline CDR1 is SNHLY and CDR2 FYNNEI. CDR3 length equals 12 residues. With 7 bases removed from V and 5 bases from J, the gap between germline ends came to 8 bases. DNA for the CDR3: TGTGCCAGCAAGGGTGTTACCGGGGAGCTGTTTTTT. It codes for CASKGVTGELFF.